This T cell receptor (beta chain) was obtained from a study of blood T cell repertoires in COVID-19. Turning to the study itself: Some COVID-19 samples were acute and others convalescent; all came from the United States, Italy and Spain. T cells, B-cell-depleted T cells, or PBMCs provided the cDNA or gDNA that served as material.

The V end was cut by 8 bases, the J end by 6 bases, with 19 bases between. This CDR3 contains 15 residues. The germline CDR1 and CDR2 sequences are SGHDN and FVKESK. Source study methods: How many nucleated cells were present was estimated from reference gene primer amplification. The method was immunoSEQ multiplex PCR; TCRdb's version includes in-frame clones alone and lacks a portion of them. V and J calls and clone size are those listed in that table; D and trimming were worked out from the DNA. This sample has about 240,000 clones, with 85% to 90% found just once. V and J are TRBV14 and TRBJ2-2; the D is unclear. Sample: peripheral blood. This receptor was taken from a woman aged 70-85 years with active or convalescent COVID-19. The CDR3 DNA is TGTGCCAGCGCCCCCTGGCATCTCGCAGCCGGGGAGCTGTTTTTT. The encoded protein is CASAPWHLAAGELFF.